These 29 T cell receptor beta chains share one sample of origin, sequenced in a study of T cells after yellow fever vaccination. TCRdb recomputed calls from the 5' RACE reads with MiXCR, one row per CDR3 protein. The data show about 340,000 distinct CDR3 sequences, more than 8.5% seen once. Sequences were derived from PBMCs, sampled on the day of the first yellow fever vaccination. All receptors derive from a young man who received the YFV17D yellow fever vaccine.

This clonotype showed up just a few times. The CDR3 region has the DNA TGTGCCACCCAAACAGACTATGGCTACACCTTC. This gives the protein CATQTDYGYTF. V is TRBV7-3 and J is TRBJ1-2; no reliable D call. CDR3 length: 11 residues. V shed 10 bases and J shed 3 bases, with 9 bases lying between them. Germline loops: CDR1 SGHTA, CDR2 FQGTGA.

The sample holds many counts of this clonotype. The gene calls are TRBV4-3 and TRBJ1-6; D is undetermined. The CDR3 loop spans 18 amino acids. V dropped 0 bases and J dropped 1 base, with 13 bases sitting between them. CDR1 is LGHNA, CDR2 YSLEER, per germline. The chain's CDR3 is CASSQESVIRSYNSPLHF. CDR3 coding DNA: TGCGCCAGCAGCCAAGAATCAGTGATTCGGTCCTATAATTCACCCCTCCACTTT.

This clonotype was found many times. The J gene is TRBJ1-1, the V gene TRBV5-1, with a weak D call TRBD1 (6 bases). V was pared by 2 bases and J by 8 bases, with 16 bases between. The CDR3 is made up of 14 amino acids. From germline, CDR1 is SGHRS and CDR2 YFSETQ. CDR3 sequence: CASSFQQGSGEAFF. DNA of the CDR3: TGCGCCAGCAGCTTTCAACAGGGCTCAGGAGAAGCTTTCTTT.

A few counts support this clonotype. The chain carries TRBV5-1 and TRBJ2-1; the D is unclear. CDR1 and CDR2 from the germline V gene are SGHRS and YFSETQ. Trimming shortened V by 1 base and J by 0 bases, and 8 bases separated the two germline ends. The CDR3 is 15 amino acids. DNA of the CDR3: TGCGCCAGCAGCTTGTCAGTACTCTCCTACAATGAGCAGTTCTTC. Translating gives CASSLSVLSYNEQFF.

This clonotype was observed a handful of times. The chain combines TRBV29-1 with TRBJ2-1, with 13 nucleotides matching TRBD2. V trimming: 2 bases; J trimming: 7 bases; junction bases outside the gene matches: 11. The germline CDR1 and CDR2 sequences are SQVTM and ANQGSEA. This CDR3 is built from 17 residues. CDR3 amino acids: CSVETGLAGALMNEQFF. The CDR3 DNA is TGCAGCGTTGAAACAGGACTAGCGGGGGCCCTTATGAATGAGCAGTTCTTC.

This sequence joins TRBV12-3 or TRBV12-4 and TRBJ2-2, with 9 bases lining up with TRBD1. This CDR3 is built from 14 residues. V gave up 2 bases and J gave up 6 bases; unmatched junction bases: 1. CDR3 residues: CASSLTGGAGELFF. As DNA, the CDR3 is TGTGCCAGCAGTTTAACAGGGGGCGCCGGGGAGCTGTTTTTT.

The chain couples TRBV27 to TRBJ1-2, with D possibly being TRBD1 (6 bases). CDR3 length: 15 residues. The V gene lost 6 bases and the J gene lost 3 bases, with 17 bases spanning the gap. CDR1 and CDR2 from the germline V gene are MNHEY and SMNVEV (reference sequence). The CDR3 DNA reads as TGTGCCAGCAGGGAGGTCGGGGGGGCAGACTATGGCTACACCTTC. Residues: CASREVGGADYGYTF.

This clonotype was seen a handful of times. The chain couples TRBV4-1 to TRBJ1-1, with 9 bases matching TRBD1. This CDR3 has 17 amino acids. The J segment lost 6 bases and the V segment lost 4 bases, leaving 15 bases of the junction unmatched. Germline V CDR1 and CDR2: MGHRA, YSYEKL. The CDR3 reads CASSRGQGRGKGPEAFF. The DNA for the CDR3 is TGCGCCAGCAGCCGAGGACAGGGGAGGGGGAAAGGCCCTGAAGCTTTCTTT.

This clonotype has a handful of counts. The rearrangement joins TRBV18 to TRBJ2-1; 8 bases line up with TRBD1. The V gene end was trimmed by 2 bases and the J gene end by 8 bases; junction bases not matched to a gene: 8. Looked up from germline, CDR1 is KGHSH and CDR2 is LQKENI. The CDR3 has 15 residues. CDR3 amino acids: CASSPTSGGGHEQFF. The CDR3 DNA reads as TGTGCCAGCTCACCAACGTCAGGGGGCGGCCATGAGCAGTTCTTC.

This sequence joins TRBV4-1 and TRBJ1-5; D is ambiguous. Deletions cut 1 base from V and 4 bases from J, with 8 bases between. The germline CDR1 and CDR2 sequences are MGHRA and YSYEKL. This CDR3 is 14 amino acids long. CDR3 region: CASSQVLGNQPQHF. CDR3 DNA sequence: TGCGCCAGCAGCCAAGTTCTGGGGAATCAGCCCCAGCATTTT.

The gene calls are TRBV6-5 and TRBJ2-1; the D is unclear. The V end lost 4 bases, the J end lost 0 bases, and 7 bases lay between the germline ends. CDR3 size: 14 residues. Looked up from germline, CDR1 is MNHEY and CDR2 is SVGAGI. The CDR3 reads CASSSDHSYNEQFF. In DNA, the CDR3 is TGTGCCAGCAGTTCCGACCACTCCTACAATGAGCAGTTCTTC.

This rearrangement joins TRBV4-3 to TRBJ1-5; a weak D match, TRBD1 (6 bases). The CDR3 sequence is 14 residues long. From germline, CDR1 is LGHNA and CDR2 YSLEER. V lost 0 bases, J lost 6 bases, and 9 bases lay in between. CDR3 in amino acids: CASSQERGGQPQHF. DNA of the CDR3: TGCGCCAGCAGCCAAGAAAGGGGGGGTCAGCCCCAGCATTTT.

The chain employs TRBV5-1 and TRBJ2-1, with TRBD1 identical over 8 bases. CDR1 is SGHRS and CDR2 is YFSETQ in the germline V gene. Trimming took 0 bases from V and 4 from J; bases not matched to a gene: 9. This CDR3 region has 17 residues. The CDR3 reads CASSLEGQGVGYNEQFF. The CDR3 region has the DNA TGCGCCAGCAGCTTGGAAGGACAGGGTGTGGGATACAATGAGCAGTTCTTC.

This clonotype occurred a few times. For the CDR3, the DNA is TGTGCCAGCAGCTTGTGGACCCCCGGTCTCGAGCAGTACGTC. Translated: CASSLWTPGLEQYV. The V and J genes are TRBV5-8 and TRBJ2-7; D uncertain. This CDR3 region has 14 residues. Germline V lookup: CDR1 SGHTS, CDR2 YDEGEE. V dropped 1 base and J dropped 6 bases, with 14 bases sitting between them.

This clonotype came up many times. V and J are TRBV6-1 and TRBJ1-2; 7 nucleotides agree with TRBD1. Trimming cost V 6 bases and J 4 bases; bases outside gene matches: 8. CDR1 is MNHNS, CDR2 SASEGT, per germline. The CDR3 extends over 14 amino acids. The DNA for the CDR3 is TGTGCCAGCAGCCGATACAGGGGTAGCTATGGCTACACCTTC. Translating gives CASSRYRGSYGYTF.

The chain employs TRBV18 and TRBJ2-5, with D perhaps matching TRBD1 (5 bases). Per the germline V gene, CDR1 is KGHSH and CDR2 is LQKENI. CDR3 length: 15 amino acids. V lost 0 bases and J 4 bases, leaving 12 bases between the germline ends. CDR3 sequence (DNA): TGTGCCAGCTCACCACCGCATAGGGGTGCAGAGACCCAGTACTTC. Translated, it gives CASSPPHRGAETQYF. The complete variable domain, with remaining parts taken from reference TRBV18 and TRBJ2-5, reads NAGVMQNPRHLVRRRGQEARLRCSPMKGHSHVYWYRQLPEEGLKFMVYLQKENIIDESGMPKERFSAEFPKEGPSILRIQQVVRGDSAAYFCASSPPHRGAETQYFGPGTRLLVL.

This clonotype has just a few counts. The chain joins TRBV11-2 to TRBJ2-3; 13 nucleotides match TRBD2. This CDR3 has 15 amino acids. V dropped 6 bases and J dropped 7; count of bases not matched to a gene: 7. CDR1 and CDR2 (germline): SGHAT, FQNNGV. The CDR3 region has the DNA TGTGCCAGCAGGCAACTAGCGGGGGGGCCCAATACGCAGTATTTT. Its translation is CASRQLAGGPNTQYF.

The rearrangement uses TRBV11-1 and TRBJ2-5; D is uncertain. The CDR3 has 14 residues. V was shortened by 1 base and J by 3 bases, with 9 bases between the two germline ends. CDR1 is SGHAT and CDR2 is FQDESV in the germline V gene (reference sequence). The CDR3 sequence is CASSLVGQKETQYF. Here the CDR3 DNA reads TGTGCCAGCAGCTTAGTAGGGCAGAAAGAGACCCAGTACTTC.

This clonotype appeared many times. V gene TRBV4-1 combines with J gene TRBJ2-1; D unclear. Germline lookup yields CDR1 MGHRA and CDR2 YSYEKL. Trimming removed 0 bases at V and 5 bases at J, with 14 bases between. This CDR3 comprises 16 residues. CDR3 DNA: TGCGCCAGCAGCCAAGAACGTTCGGTACTGAACAATGAGCAGTTCTTC. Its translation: CASSQERSVLNNEQFF.

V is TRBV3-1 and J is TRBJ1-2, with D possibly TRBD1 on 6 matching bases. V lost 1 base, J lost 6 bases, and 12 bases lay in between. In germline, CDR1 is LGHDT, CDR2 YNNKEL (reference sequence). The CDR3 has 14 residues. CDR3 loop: CASSQGQAWDGYTF. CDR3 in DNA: TGTGCCAGCAGCCAAGGACAGGCCTGGGATGGCTACACCTTC. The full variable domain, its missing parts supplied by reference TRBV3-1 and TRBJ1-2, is DTAVSQTPKYLVTQMGNDKSIKCEQNLGHDTMYWYKQDSKKFLKIMFSYNNKELIINETVPNRFSPKSPDKAHLNLHINSLELGDSAVYFCASSQGQAWDGYTFGSGTRLTVV.

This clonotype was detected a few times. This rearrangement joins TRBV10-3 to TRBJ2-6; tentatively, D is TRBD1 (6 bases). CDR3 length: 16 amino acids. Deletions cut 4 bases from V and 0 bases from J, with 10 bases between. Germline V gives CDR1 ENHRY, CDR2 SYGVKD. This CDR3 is CAISGTASSGANVLTF. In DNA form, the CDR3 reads TGTGCCATCAGTGGGACAGCCAGCTCTGGGGCCAACGTCCTGACTTTC.

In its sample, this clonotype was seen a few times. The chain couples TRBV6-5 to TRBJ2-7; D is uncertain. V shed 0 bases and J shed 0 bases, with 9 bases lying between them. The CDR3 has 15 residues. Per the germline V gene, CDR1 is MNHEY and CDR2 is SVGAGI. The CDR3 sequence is CASSYSAASSYEQYF. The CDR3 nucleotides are TGTGCCAGCAGTTACTCTGCAGCGAGCTCCTACGAGCAGTACTTC.

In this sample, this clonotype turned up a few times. The CDR3: CSARDLNEKLFF. DNA of the CDR3: TGCAGTGCTAGAGACCTAAATGAAAAACTGTTTTTT. The rearrangement uses TRBV20-1 and TRBJ1-4; D gene unclear. Deletions cut 0 bases from V and 5 bases from J, with 4 bases between. Germline V CDR1 and CDR2: DFQATT, SNEGSKA (reference sequence). The CDR3 is 12 amino acids.

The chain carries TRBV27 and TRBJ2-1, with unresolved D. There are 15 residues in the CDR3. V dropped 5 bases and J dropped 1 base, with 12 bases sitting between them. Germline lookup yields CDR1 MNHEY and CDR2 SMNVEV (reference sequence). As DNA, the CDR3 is TGTGCCAGCAGTGCCGGTGTGGGGTCCTACAATGAGCAGTTCTTC. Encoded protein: CASSAGVGSYNEQFF.

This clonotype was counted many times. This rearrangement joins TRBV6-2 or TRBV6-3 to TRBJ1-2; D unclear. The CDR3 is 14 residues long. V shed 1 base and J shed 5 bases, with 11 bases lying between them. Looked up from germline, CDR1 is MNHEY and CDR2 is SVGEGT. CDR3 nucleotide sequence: TGTGCCAGCAGTTACTGGGCAGGCGGATATGGCTACACCTTC. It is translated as CASSYWAGGYGYTF.

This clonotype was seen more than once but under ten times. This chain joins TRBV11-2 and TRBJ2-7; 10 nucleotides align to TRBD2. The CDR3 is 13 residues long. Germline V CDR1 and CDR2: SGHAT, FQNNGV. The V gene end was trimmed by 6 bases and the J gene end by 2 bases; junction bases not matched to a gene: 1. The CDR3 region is CASRLAGTYEQYF. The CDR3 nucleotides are TGTGCCAGCAGACTAGCGGGAACCTACGAGCAGTACTTC.

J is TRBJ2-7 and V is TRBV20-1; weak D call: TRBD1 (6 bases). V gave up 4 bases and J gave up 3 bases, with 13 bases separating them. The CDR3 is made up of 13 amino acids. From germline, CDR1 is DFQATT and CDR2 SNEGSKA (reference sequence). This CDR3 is CSAILTGFYEQYV. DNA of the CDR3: TGCAGTGCTATCCTAACAGGGTTCTACGAGCAGTACGTC.

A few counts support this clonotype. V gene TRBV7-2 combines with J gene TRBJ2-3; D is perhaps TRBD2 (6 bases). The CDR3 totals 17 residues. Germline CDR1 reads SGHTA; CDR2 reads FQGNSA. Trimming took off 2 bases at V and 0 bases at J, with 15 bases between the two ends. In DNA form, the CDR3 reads TGTGCCAGCAGCTTAAAGTTCCGGGGGACTAGCACAGATACGCAGTATTTT. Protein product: CASSLKFRGTSTDTQYF.

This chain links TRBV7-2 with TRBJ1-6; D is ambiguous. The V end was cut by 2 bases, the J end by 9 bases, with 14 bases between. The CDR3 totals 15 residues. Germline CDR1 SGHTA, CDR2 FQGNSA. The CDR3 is CASSLMELVGSPLHF. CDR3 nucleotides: TGTGCCAGCAGCTTAATGGAACTCGTGGGTTCACCCCTCCACTTT. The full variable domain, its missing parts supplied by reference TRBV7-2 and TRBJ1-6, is GAGVSQSPSNKVTEKGKDVELRCDPISGHTALYWYRQSLGQGLEFLIYFQGNSAPDKSGLPSDRFSAERTGGSVSTLTIQRTQQEDSAVYLCASSLMELVGSPLHFGNGTRLTVT.